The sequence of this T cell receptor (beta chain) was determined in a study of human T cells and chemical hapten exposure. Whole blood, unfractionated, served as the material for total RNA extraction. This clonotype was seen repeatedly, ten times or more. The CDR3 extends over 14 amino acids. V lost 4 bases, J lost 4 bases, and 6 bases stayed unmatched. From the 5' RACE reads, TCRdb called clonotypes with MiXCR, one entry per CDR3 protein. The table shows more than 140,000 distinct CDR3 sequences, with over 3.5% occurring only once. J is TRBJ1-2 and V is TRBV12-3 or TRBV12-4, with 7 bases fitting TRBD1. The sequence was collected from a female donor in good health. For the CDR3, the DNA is TGTGCCAGCAGTTACCGACAGGGAGGCTATGGCTACACCTTC. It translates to CASSYRQGGYGYTF.